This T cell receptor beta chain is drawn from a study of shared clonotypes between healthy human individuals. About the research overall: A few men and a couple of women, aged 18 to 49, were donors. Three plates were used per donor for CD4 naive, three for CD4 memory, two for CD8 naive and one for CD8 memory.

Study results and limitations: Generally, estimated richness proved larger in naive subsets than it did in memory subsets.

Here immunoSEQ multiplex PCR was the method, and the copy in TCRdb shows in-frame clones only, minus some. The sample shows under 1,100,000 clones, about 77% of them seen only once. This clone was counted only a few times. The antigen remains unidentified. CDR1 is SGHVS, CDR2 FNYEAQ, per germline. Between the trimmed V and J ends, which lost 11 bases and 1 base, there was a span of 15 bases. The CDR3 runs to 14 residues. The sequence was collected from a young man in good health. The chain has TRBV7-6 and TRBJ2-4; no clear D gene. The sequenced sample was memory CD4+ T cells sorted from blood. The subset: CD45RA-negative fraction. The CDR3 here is CAARRNLAKNIQYF. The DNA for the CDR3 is TGTGCCGCCCGACGGAACCTGGCCAAAAACATTCAGTACTTC.